A single sample is the source of the 8 T cell receptor beta chains below, sequenced in a study of blood T cell repertoires in COVID-19. Method: immunoSEQ multiplex PCR; TCRdb's copy keeps in-frame clones and lacks some. The sample lists 200,000 to 250,000 clones; over 80% were seen once. Sample: peripheral blood. These receptor sequences come from a man between 25 and 39 years old who had recovered from COVID-19.

J is TRBJ2-1 and V is TRBV7-3; D is uncertain. Germline CDR1 and CDR2: SGHTA and FQGTGA. Trimming cost V 5 bases and J 7 bases, with 12 bases left between them. This CDR3 spans 13 amino acids. The CDR3 nucleotides are TGTGCCAGCAGCCACCGAGTACAGAATGAGCAGTTCTTC. This sequence encodes CASSHRVQNEQFF.

The rearrangement links TRBV28 to TRBJ2-2; D may be TRBD2 (6 bases). Germline-derived CDR1 and CDR2 are MDHEN and SYDVKM. V gave up 1 base and J gave up 1 base, with 13 bases separating them. CDR3 length: 17 amino acids. The CDR3 spells CASSLSAGTKNTGELFF. DNA of the CDR3: TGTGCCAGCAGTTTATCCGCGGGGACCAAGAACACCGGGGAGCTGTTTTTT.

This chain uses TRBV18 with TRBJ1-4, with D tentatively TRBD1 (6 bases). CDR3 length equals 14 residues. V lost 2 bases, J lost 6 bases, and 10 bases lay in between. CDR1 and CDR2 (germline): KGHSH, LQKENI. The CDR3 loop reads CASSPGGGDEKLFF. The DNA of the CDR3 is TGTGCCAGCTCACCAGGGGGGGGCGATGAAAAACTGTTTTTT.

The CDR3 coding sequence is TGTGCCAGCAGCTTGGGTAGCGGGCCCCAGCATTTT. Protein sequence: CASSLGSGPQHF. This chain links TRBV5-6 with TRBJ1-5, with D hard to call. V lost 0 bases to trimming and J lost 9 bases, with 7 bases between them. The germline CDR1 and CDR2 sequences are SGHDT and YYEEEE. This CDR3 spans 12 amino acids.

This clone was picked up one time. The genes are TRBV19 and TRBJ2-3, with 7 bases matching TRBD1. V lost 0 bases to trimming and J lost 5 bases; unmatched junction nucleotides: 2. CDR3 length equals 14 residues. Germline lookup yields CDR1 LNHDA and CDR2 SQIVND (reference sequence). This CDR3 is CASSIDGTEDTQYF. CDR3 in DNA: TGTGCCAGTAGTATAGACGGGACAGAAGATACGCAGTATTTT. Complete variable domain (other parts from reference TRBV19 and TRBJ2-3): DGGITQSPKYLFRKEGQNVTLSCEQNLNHDAMYWYRQDPGQGLRLIYYSQIVNDFQKGDIAEGYSVSREKKESFPLTVTSAQKNPTAFYLCASSIDGTEDTQYFGPGTRLTVL.

The chain couples TRBV28 to TRBJ1-1, with D uncertain. CDR3 length: 14 residues. Germline lookup yields CDR1 MDHEN and CDR2 SYDVKM. The V end was cut by 1 base, the J end by 7 bases, with 13 bases between. For the CDR3, the DNA is TGTGCCAGCAGTTTATCAGGACTTTACAGTGAAGCTTTCTTT. Translated: CASSLSGLYSEAFF.

The chain couples TRBV5-4 to TRBJ1-2; 7 bases map to TRBD1. The CDR3 spans 14 residues. V was clipped by 0 bases and J by 5 bases; unmatched bases: 4. The germline CDR1 and CDR2 sequences are SGHNT and YYREEE (reference sequence). DNA for the CDR3: TGTGCCAGCAGCTTGGGACAGGGTGGATATGGCTACACCTTC. Amino acids: CASSLGQGGYGYTF.

CDR3 sequence (DNA): TGTGCCAGCACCTCTCTGGGGGGTTACCAAGAGACCCAGTACTTC. Amino acids: CASTSLGGYQETQYF. The chain links TRBV7-2 to TRBJ2-5; D perhaps matches TRBD2 (6 bases). The germline V and J ends were trimmed by 7 bases and 0 bases, with 15 bases remaining between them. Germline loops: CDR1 SGHTA, CDR2 FQGNSA. The CDR3 is made up of 15 amino acids. The entire variable domain, with the rest obtained from reference TRBV7-2 and TRBJ2-5, is as follows: GAGVSQSPSNKVTEKGKDVELRCDPISGHTALYWYRQSLGQGLEFLIYFQGNSAPDKSGLPSDRFSAERTGGSVSTLTIQRTQQEDSAVYLCASTSLGGYQETQYFGPGTRLLVL.